The clone carrying this T cell receptor (beta chain) appeared a few times. Other DNA sequences within the sample encode an identical CDR3. Authors' data handling: Reference gene primer amplification in the assay estimated nucleated cell counts. Repertoires were generated with immunoSEQ multiplex PCR, while TCRdb's copy carries only in-frame clones and drops some. V and J calls and clone size follow that table, whereas D and trimming were derived from the DNA. The profile shows 310,000 or so clones, 88% of them singletons. The entry originates in a study of blood T cell repertoires in COVID-19. Overall study: The United States, Italy and Spain provided the acute and convalescent COVID-19 samples. T cells, B-cell-depleted T cells, or PBMCs provided the cDNA or gDNA that served as material.

This CDR3 is built from 14 residues. CDR1 and CDR2 (germline): GTSNPN, SVGIG (reference sequence). V trimming: 3 bases; J trimming: 2 bases; junction bases outside the gene matches: 6. J is TRBJ1-1 and V is TRBV30, with TRBD1 matching 7 bases. The sequencing input was peripheral blood. The clonotype comes from a woman aged 45-65 years with active or convalescent COVID-19. The CDR3, as DNA: TGTGCCTGGAGCAGGGACAGCCTAAACACTGAAGCTTTCTTT. Translation gives CAWSRDSLNTEAFF. Complete variable domain (other parts from reference TRBV30 and TRBJ1-1): SQTIHQWPATLVQPVGSPLSLECTVEGTSNPNLYWYRQAAGRGLQLLFYSVGIGQISSEVPQNLSASRPQDRQFILSSKKLLLSDSGFYLCAWSRDSLNTEAFFGQGTRLTVV.